This entry lists 20 T cell receptor beta chains sequenced from one sample in a study of T cells after yellow fever vaccination. TCRdb redid the calling of the 5' RACE reads with MiXCR, one entry per CDR3 protein. The table records a few hundred thousand distinct CDR3 sequences, about 4% of them present only once. The sequenced sample was PBMCs, obtained 5 days after the yellow fever booster vaccination. The source is a man younger than 35 who received the YFV17D yellow fever vaccine.

This clonotype showed up just a few times. The CDR3, as DNA: TGTGCCAGCAGTTTAGCTGAGGGGAGGGCGGATACGCAGTATTTT. It codes for CASSLAEGRADTQYF. V gene TRBV12-3 or TRBV12-4 combines with J gene TRBJ2-3; 7 bases align to TRBD2. The junction had 6 bases not matched to a gene; V was cut back by 0 bases and J by 6 bases. The CDR3 is 15 amino acids.

This clonotype was seen only a few times. The chain combines TRBV7-6 with TRBJ2-6, with D unresolved. The CDR3 length is 19 residues. Between the trimmed V and J ends, which lost 1 base and 0 bases, there was a span of 16 bases. From germline, CDR1 is SGHVS and CDR2 FNYEAQ. As DNA, the CDR3 is TGTGCCAGCAGCTTAGAGGCAGGCCCCGACCTCTCTGGGGCCAACGTCCTGACTTTC. Its translation: CASSLEAGPDLSGANVLTF.

This clonotype was counted between two and nine times. This chain uses TRBV4-3 with TRBJ2-3, with D hard to call. Germline CDR1 and CDR2: LGHNA and YSLEER. V lost 1 base to trimming and J lost 4 bases, with 9 bases between them. The CDR3 is 14 residues long. For the CDR3, the DNA is TGCGCCAGCAGCCAAGTCGGAGATGCAGATACGCAGTATTTT. Translating it yields CASSQVGDADTQYF.

This clonotype was seen at least ten times. The chain joins TRBV5-4 to TRBJ1-1, with 11 bases identical to TRBD1. Germline V gene sequence: CDR1 SGHNT, CDR2 YYREEE (reference sequence). This CDR3 contains 16 residues. V lost 4 bases and J lost 7; bases outside the gene matches: 12. For the CDR3, the DNA is TGTGCCAGCAGCCCTGCTCTCGGGACAGGGGGATATGAAGCTTTCTTT. This gives the protein CASSPALGTGGYEAFF.

The chain carries TRBV7-1 and TRBJ2-7; 10 bases map to TRBD1. TRBV7-1 is known as an ORF, though its function is uncertain. CDR3 size: 19 residues. J was trimmed by 4 bases and V by 3 bases; bases with no gene match: 18. The CDR3 is CASSSHTTVGTGAMYEQYF. In DNA, the CDR3 is TGTGCCAGCAGCTCGCACACCACCGTCGGGACAGGGGCGATGTACGAGCAGTACTTC.

The chain links TRBV20-1 to TRBJ1-6, with 7 bases aligning to TRBD1. The CDR3 has 15 amino acids. V was clipped by 2 bases and J by 7 bases; unmatched bases: 8. The germline CDR1 and CDR2 sequences are DFQATT and SNEGSKA (reference sequence). The CDR3 DNA reads as TGCAGTGCTAGAAATACCGGGACAGAAAATTCACCCCTCCACTTT. It codes for CSARNTGTENSPLHF.

V is TRBV6-6 and J is TRBJ2-1; no clear D. Trimming shortened V by 6 bases and J by 0 bases, and 12 bases separated the two germline ends. Per the germline V gene, CDR1 is MNHNY and CDR2 is SVGAGI (reference sequence). The CDR3 spans 15 residues. The CDR3 DNA is TGTGCCAGCAGGCCGGTGACCAGCTCCTACAATGAGCAGTTCTTC. Its translation: CASRPVTSSYNEQFF.

This clonotype showed up just a few times. The J gene is TRBJ1-5, the V gene TRBV10-3; 9 bases line up with TRBD1. V was pared by 8 bases and J by 4 bases, with 0 bases of the junction left unmatched. Germline V gene data show CDR1 as ENHRY and CDR2 as SYGVKD. There are 12 residues in the CDR3. The CDR3 sequence is CAIGTGNQPQHF. CDR3 bases: TGTGCCATCGGGACAGGGAATCAGCCCCAGCATTTT.

This clonotype has just a few counts. This chain joins TRBV12-3 or TRBV12-4 and TRBJ2-3, with 8 bases that match TRBD1. The CDR3 consists of 16 residues. Trimming removed 7 bases from V and 1 base from J; junction bases left unmatched: 10. CDR3 sequence (DNA): TGTGCCAGCACCAAGATCAGGGGGCGAGGCACAGATACGCAGTATTTT. This encodes CASTKIRGRGTDTQYF.

The sample holds many counts of this clonotype. V gene TRBV7-9 combines with J gene TRBJ2-4, with TRBD1 as a possible D gene (6 bases). The CDR3 extends over 16 amino acids. Germline-derived CDR1 and CDR2 are SEHNR and FQNEAQ (reference sequence). V dropped 5 bases and J dropped 8 bases, with 22 bases sitting between them. As DNA, the CDR3 is TGTGCCAGCAGCAGCCAAACAGGGTTTGCAACGGACATTCAGTACTTC. Protein product: CASSSQTGFATDIQYF. The full variable domain, in which reference TRBV7-9 and TRBJ2-4 provide the parts outside the CDR3, is DTGVSQNPRHKITKRGQNVTFRCDPISEHNRLYWYRQTLGQGPEFLTYFQNEAQLEKSRLLSDRFSAERPKGSFSTLEIQRTEQGDSAMYLCASSSQTGFATDIQYFGAGTRLSVL.

The chain combines TRBV6-4 with TRBJ1-1; no clear D gene. There are 16 residues in the CDR3. V was pared by 5 bases and J by 0 bases, with 16 bases between. The germline V gene has CDR1 MRHNA and CDR2 SNTAGT. The CDR3 coding sequence is TGTGCCAGCAGTATAGATGAGCTGGACGTGAACACTGAAGCTTTCTTT. This translates into CASSIDELDVNTEAFF.

This clonotype was seen a handful of times. The genes are TRBV15 and TRBJ1-1, with unresolved D. CDR1 and CDR2 from the germline V gene are LNHNV and YYDKDF (reference sequence). CDR3 length: 12 residues. Trimming removed 3 bases from V and 10 bases from J, with 12 bases in between. The CDR3 is CATSRANLGAFF. For the CDR3, the DNA is TGTGCCACCAGCAGGGCTAATCTAGGAGCTTTCTTT.

This clonotype has a handful of counts. A junction end diverges from the germline sequence, so it may reflect a read error. V gene TRBV12-3 or TRBV12-4 combines with J gene TRBJ1-2; tentative D call: TRBD1 (5 bases). The CDR3 runs to 14 residues. The CDR3 sequence: CASTLEGPVISYTF. In DNA form, the CDR3 reads TGTGCCAGCACTTTAGAGGGGCCGGTAATAAGCTACACCTTC.

This clonotype has ten or more counts. The CDR3 bases are TGCAGTGCCCCGACTAGCGGGGGGACGGGGACCCAGTACTTC. It translates to CSAPTSGGTGTQYF. This chain uses TRBV20-1 with TRBJ2-5, with 13 bases lining up with TRBD2. Per germline, CDR1 DFQATT and CDR2 SNEGSKA (reference sequence). Trimming removed 6 bases from V and 7 bases from J; junction bases left unmatched: 8. The length of the CDR3 is 14 residues.

This clonotype was picked up many times. The CDR3 loop reads CASSSAWGGYEQYF. Written as DNA, the CDR3 is TGTGCCAGCAGTTCCGCGTGGGGGGGCTACGAGCAGTACTTC. The chain carries TRBV12-3 or TRBV12-4 and TRBJ2-7; 7 bases match TRBD2. Trimming took 4 bases from V and 3 from J; bases not matched to a gene: 6. The CDR3 length is 14 residues.

This chain joins TRBV4-2 and TRBJ1-1; maybe TRBD1 (6 bases). Trimming shortened V by 2 bases and J by 4 bases, and 11 bases separated the two germline ends. This CDR3 contains 14 residues. The germline CDR1 and CDR2 sequences are LGHNA and YNFKEQ. The CDR3 DNA reads TGTGCCAGCAGCCAACAGGGGCTGGCCACTGAAGCTTTCTTT. Amino acids: CASSQQGLATEAFF.

This chain connects TRBV6-2 or TRBV6-3 to TRBJ2-6, with TRBD1 as a possible D gene (5 bases). V shed 7 bases and J shed 2 bases, with 15 bases lying between them. CDR3 length equals 16 residues. Germline V lookup: CDR1 MNHEY, CDR2 SVGEGT. The CDR3 here is CASTFDPGPGANVLTF. CDR3 coding DNA: TGTGCCAGCACCTTCGACCCAGGGCCTGGGGCCAACGTCCTGACTTTC.

This clonotype was detected only a few times. V and J are TRBV4-2 and TRBJ1-5; 8 nucleotides agree with TRBD1. V gave up 0 bases and J gave up 4 bases; unmatched junction bases: 2. This CDR3 region has 15 residues. Germline V CDR1 and CDR2: LGHNA, YNFKEQ. CDR3 DNA: TGTGCCAGCAGCCAAGAATGGACAGGGAATCAGCCCCAGCATTTT. Protein: CASSQEWTGNQPQHF.

This clonotype was observed a few times. V gene TRBV5-1 combines with J gene TRBJ2-2; D perhaps matches TRBD1 (5 bases). Germline V gene lookup returns CDR1 SGHRS and CDR2 YFSETQ. Trimming cost V 0 bases and J 5 bases, with 14 bases left between them. The CDR3 sequence is 16 residues long. In DNA, the CDR3 is TGCGCCAGCAGCTTGGCCGAGCGCAGGGAAACCGGGGAGCTGTTTTTT. The encoded protein is CASSLAERRETGELFF.

The rearrangement links TRBV6-5 to TRBJ2-7; D is unclear. Germline CDR1 reads MNHEY; CDR2 reads SVGAGI. This CDR3 contains 15 residues. V was cut by 0 bases and J by 0 bases, with 9 bases left in between. In DNA, the CDR3 is TGTGCCAGCAGTTACTCGAACTTTCCCTCCTACGAGCAGTACTTC. It encodes CASSYSNFPSYEQYF.